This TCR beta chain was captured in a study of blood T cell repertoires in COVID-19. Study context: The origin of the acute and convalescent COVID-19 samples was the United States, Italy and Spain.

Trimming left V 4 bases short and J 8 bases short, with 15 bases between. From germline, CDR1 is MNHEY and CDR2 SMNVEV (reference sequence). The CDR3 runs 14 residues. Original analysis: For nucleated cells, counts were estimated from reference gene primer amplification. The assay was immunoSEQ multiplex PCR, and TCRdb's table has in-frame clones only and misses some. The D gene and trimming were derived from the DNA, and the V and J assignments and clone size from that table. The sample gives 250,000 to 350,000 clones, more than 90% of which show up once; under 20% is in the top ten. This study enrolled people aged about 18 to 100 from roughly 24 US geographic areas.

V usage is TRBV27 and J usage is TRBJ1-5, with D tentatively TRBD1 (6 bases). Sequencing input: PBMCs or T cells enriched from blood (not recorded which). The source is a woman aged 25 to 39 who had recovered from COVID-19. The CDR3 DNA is TGTGCCAGCAGTTCGGGGGGGCAATGGGAGCCCCAGCATTTT. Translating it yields CASSSGGQWEPQHF.